Following are 27 T cell receptor beta chains from one sample sequenced in a study of chemoradiotherapy in HPV16-positive cancers (dated by TCRdb to between 2021 and 2023). The library came from the immunoSEQ multiplex PCR assay. Here the immuneACCESS table is served through TCRdb, limited to in-frame sequences with V and J called. Missing clones are a known gap in these copies; in checked studies unresolved V genes cover under half, and the rest lacks a known reason. The sample includes under 40,000 clones, with 89% observed a single time. The ten biggest clones cover approximately 3% of the sample. The sample here was blood, taken from a patient who underwent chemoradiotherapy. The receptors stem from a human donor with HPV-associated anogenital cancer.

The genes are TRBV7-2 and TRBJ2-1; 7 bases fit TRBD2. Trimming cost V 5 bases and J 5 bases; bases outside gene matches: 9. CDR1 and CDR2 from the germline V gene are SGHTA and FQGNSA. CDR3 length: 15 amino acids. CDR3 amino acids: CASSTPPSGDNEQFF. The CDR3 bases are TGTGCCAGCAGCACCCCGCCTAGCGGCGACAATGAGCAGTTCTTC.

This clone has just a few counts. The rearrangement uses TRBV10-3 and TRBJ1-6; unclear D gene. There are 13 residues in the CDR3. Trimming cost V 4 bases and J 10 bases, with 11 bases left between them. Germline CDR1 is ENHRY and CDR2 is SYGVKD. The DNA for the CDR3 is TGTGCCATCAGTGCCACCGACGCCTCACCCCTCCACTTT. This gives the protein CAISATDASPLHF.

V and J are TRBV4-3 and TRBJ2-3; D possibly matches TRBD1 or TRBD2 (5 bases each). CDR1 and CDR2 from the germline V gene are LGHNA and YSLEER. CDR3 size: 15 residues. V lost 4 bases, J lost 4 bases, and 15 bases lay in between. The CDR3 sequence is CASSPGTGVADTQYF. In nucleotides, the CDR3 is TGCGCCAGCAGCCCCGGGACCGGAGTAGCAGATACGCAGTATTTT.

The chain employs TRBV4-2 and TRBJ1-1, with D unresolved. Trimming pared 1 base from V and 5 bases from J, leaving 5 bases between. The germline CDR1 and CDR2 sequences are LGHNA and YNFKEQ. This CDR3 is built from 12 residues. The CDR3 nucleotides read TGTGCCAGCAGCCAAGGCAGGACTGAAGCTTTCTTT. This gives the protein CASSQGRTEAFF.

This chain links TRBV6-1 with TRBJ1-5; perhaps TRBD1 as D (6 bases). V was cut by 3 bases and J by 4 bases, with 10 bases left in between. The germline gives CDR1 MNHNS, CDR2 SASEGT. CDR3 length: 14 residues. Written as DNA, the CDR3 is TGTGCCAGCAGTGAGGGGGCAGGGAATCAGCCCCAGCATTTT. Amino acids: CASSEGAGNQPQHF.

The V gene is TRBV11-1, the J gene TRBJ2-7; D gene ambiguous. This CDR3 contains 14 residues. CDR1 and CDR2 from the germline V gene are SGHAT and FQDESV (reference sequence). V lost 0 bases and J lost 5, with 11 bases in between. The DNA for the CDR3 is TGTGCCAGCAGCTTAGCCAGGTCCCAGGACGAGCAGTACTTC. Amino acids: CASSLARSQDEQYF.

The chain links TRBV13 to TRBJ1-4; 9 bases agree with TRBD1. The V gene's germline CDR1 is PRHDT and CDR2 FYEKMQ (reference sequence). The CDR3 sequence is 17 residues long. J was trimmed by 7 bases and V by 2 bases; bases with no gene match: 11. Here the CDR3 reads CASSLSGQGSAAEKLFF. For the CDR3, the DNA is TGTGCCAGCAGCTTATCAGGACAGGGGAGTGCGGCTGAAAAACTGTTTTTT.

A word on this clone: The junction departs from germline at one end; a sequencing error may be responsible. V is TRBV5-6 and J is TRBJ1-2; 8 nucleotides agree with TRBD1. This CDR3 is 12 amino acids long. CDR1 is SGHDT and CDR2 is YYEEEE in the germline V gene. In DNA form, the CDR3 reads TGTGCCAGCAGCCCCATGACGTCGGGACAGGAGTTC. This codes for CASSPMTSGQEF.

This clone is categorized as large. This chain connects TRBV15 to TRBJ2-7; D may correspond to TRBD1 or TRBD2 (5 bases each). This CDR3 region has 14 residues. Germline-derived CDR1 and CDR2 are LNHNV and YYDKDF (reference sequence). V was trimmed by 1 base and J by 0 bases, leaving 7 bases between them. CDR3 nucleotide sequence: TGTGCCACCAGCAGAGTGGGGGACTCCTACGAGCAGTACTTC. Amino acids: CATSRVGDSYEQYF.

The rearrangement links TRBV5-1 to TRBJ2-4; 8 nucleotides line up with TRBD2. The CDR3 consists of 13 residues. Germline V gene data show CDR1 as SGHRS and CDR2 as YFSETQ. V shed 0 bases, J shed 8 bases, and the junction held 1 base outside the gene matches. For the CDR3, the DNA is TGCGCCAGCAGCTTGGCGGGGGGGGACATTCAGTACTTC. Its protein is CASSLAGGDIQYF.

The chain combines TRBV6-1 with TRBJ2-5; possibly TRBD2 for D (5 bases). Looked up from germline, CDR1 is MNHNS and CDR2 is SASEGT. This CDR3 contains 13 residues. The V gene lost 4 bases and the J gene lost 5 bases, with 11 bases spanning the gap. CDR3 residues: CASSVEDRETQYF. In nucleotides, the CDR3 is TGTGCCAGCAGTGTGGAGGATCGGGAGACCCAGTACTTC.

The chain carries TRBV4-3 and TRBJ2-7, with D possibly being TRBD1 (6 bases). The CDR3 runs 13 residues. With 0 bases removed from V and 6 bases from J, the gap between germline ends came to 9 bases. Germline V gives CDR1 LGHNA, CDR2 YSLEER. The CDR3 loop is CASSQERGFEQYF. CDR3 coding DNA: TGCGCCAGCAGCCAAGAGAGGGGGTTCGAGCAGTACTTC.

The J gene is TRBJ2-5, the V gene TRBV9; 8 bases match TRBD2. With 7 bases clipped from V and 9 bases from J, the junction kept 23 bases outside the gene matches. The CDR3 sequence is 17 residues long. CDR1 is SGDLS and CDR2 is YYNGEE in the germline V gene. The CDR3 DNA reads TGTGCCAGCGGCGGGGCGGGAGGCCCAACGGGCGACGGGGCCCAGTACTTC. Protein: CASGGAGGPTGDGAQYF.

The V gene is TRBV2, the J gene TRBJ2-5; maybe TRBD2 (5 bases). Germline V gene lookup returns CDR1 SNHLY and CDR2 FYNNEI. The CDR3 length is 11 residues. Trimming left V 4 bases short and J 5 bases short, with 5 bases between. CDR3 bases: TGTGCCAGCAGTGCGGGGGAGACCCAGTACTTC. Its protein is CASSAGETQYF.

In nucleotides, the CDR3 is TGTGCCAGCAGCTTGTCAGACCTCGACTCTGGGGCCAACGTCCTGACTTTC. It yields the protein CASSLSDLDSGANVLTF. The chain is built from TRBV5-5 and TRBJ2-6; D gene unclear. The CDR3 extends over 17 amino acids. Looked up from germline, CDR1 is SGHKS and CDR2 is YYEKEE (reference sequence). V gave up 1 base and J gave up 0 bases, with 11 bases separating them.

To note about this clone: Since a much larger clone is just one base distant, this may be a read error. Other DNA sequences in this specimen translate into the identical CDR3. CDR3 coding DNA: TGTGCCAGCAGTTACTCCGGACAGATTAATGAAAAACTGTTTTTT. It encodes CASSYSGQINEKLFF. V is TRBV6-6 and J is TRBJ1-4, with TRBD1 as a possible D gene (6 bases). Trimming pared 0 bases from V and 4 bases from J, leaving 9 bases between. The CDR3 is 15 residues long. Germline CDR1 MNHNY, CDR2 SVGAGI (reference sequence).

The rearrangement joins TRBV5-1 to TRBJ2-1, with 8 bases that match TRBD2. The ends lost 4 bases at V and 8 bases at J; junction bases unmatched: 11. This CDR3 spans 15 amino acids. CDR1 SGHRS and CDR2 YFSETQ come from the germline V gene. CDR3 DNA: TGCGCCAGCAGCCTACGGGGACTAGTAGGTGATGAGCAGTTCTTC. It translates to CASSLRGLVGDEQFF.

This chain connects TRBV7-2 to TRBJ2-5; D perhaps matches TRBD2 (6 bases). CDR3 length equals 15 residues. V shed 5 bases and J shed 1 base, with 14 bases lying between them. Germline V CDR1 and CDR2: SGHTA, FQGNSA. CDR3 in DNA: TGTGCCAGCAGCCCCGGAGGGACTTCCCAAGAGACCCAGTACTTC. Protein product: CASSPGGTSQETQYF. Filled out from reference TRBV7-2 and TRBJ2-5, the complete variable domain reads GAGVSQSPSNKVTEKGKDVELRCDPISGHTALYWYRQSLGQGLEFLIYFQGNSAPDKSGLPSDRFSAERTGGSVSTLTIQRTQQEDSAVYLCASSPGGTSQETQYFGPGTRLLVL.

This clone has only one observation. The J gene is TRBJ1-1, the V gene TRBV5-4; D is unclear. Trimming took off 0 bases at V and 0 bases at J, with 3 bases between the two ends. CDR3 length: 13 amino acids. Germline CDR1 reads SGHNT; CDR2 reads YYREEE (reference sequence). Written as DNA, the CDR3 is TGTGCCAGCAGCTTGGATCTGAACACTGAAGCTTTCTTT. Its protein product is CASSLDLNTEAFF.

The V and J genes are TRBV29-1 and TRBJ1-2; D not resolved. CDR1 and CDR2 (germline): SQVTM, ANQGSEA. Trimming removed 2 bases at V and 7 bases at J, with 11 bases between. The CDR3 length is 12 residues. The DNA of the CDR3 is TGCAGCGTTGAAAGGTTGAGTTTTGGCTACACCTTC. Translating gives CSVERLSFGYTF.

This chain links TRBV5-1 with TRBJ1-1; D call uncertain. Trimming shortened V by 4 bases and J by 1 base, and 17 bases separated the two germline ends. Germline CDR1 reads SGHRS; CDR2 reads YFSETQ. This CDR3 spans 16 amino acids. Here the CDR3 DNA reads TGCGCCAGCAGCCTCGGTGTTCGGGCTCCGAACACTGAAGCTTTCTTT. This sequence encodes CASSLGVRAPNTEAFF.

This clone was seen a handful of times. The CDR3 here is CASRRSSNSYEQYF. The DNA for the CDR3 is TGTGCCAGCAGAAGGTCGAGCAACAGTTACGAGCAGTACTTC. The chain links TRBV6-1 to TRBJ2-7; D ambiguous. The length of the CDR3 is 14 residues. Germline V gene lookup returns CDR1 MNHNS and CDR2 SASEGT. V was trimmed by 6 bases and J by 4 bases, leaving 16 bases between them.

V and J are TRBV12-5 and TRBJ1-4; tentatively, D is TRBD1 (6 bases). Germline V gene data show CDR1 as LGHNT and CDR2 as FRNRAP. V was shortened by 0 bases and J by 4 bases, with 15 bases between the two germline ends. CDR3 length: 17 residues. CDR3 loop: CASGLVLGAGVNEKLFF. DNA of the CDR3: TGTGCTAGTGGTTTGGTATTGGGGGCAGGAGTTAATGAAAAACTGTTTTTT.

The chain uses TRBV18 and TRBJ2-3; D remains ambiguous. Germline V gene lookup returns CDR1 KGHSH and CDR2 LQKENI. Trimming shortened V by 1 base and J by 6 bases, and 5 bases separated the two germline ends. CDR3 size: 12 residues. In nucleotides, the CDR3 is TGTGCCAGCTCACCACAGAGGGATACGCAGTATTTT. As protein: CASSPQRDTQYF.

The V call is TRBV7-2, the J call TRBJ2-7, with 7 bases aligning to TRBD2. The J segment lost 2 bases and the V segment lost 8 bases, leaving 12 bases of the junction unmatched. The germline V gene has CDR1 SGHTA and CDR2 FQGNSA. The CDR3 sequence is 15 residues long. CDR3 coding DNA: TGTGCCAGCCATCCCTCTAGCGGTCAGACCTACGAGCAGTACTTC. The encoded protein is CASHPSSGQTYEQYF.

The chain combines TRBV7-4 with TRBJ2-3; D assignment may be TRBD1 or TRBD2 (5 bases each). Per the germline V gene, CDR1 is SGHVT and CDR2 is SQSDAQ. Trimming stripped 1 base from V and 1 base from J, with 15 bases between. This CDR3 region has 17 residues. In DNA form, the CDR3 reads TGTGCCAGCAGCTTAGAACCAGGGCGAGGGGGCACAGATACGCAGTATTTT. This codes for CASSLEPGRGGTDTQYF.

CDR3 DNA sequence: TGTGCCACCAGCGTAGGCGGAAGCCAGGGCTACACCTTC. It yields the protein CATSVGGSQGYTF. The chain links TRBV15 to TRBJ1-2; D not certain. Germline V gives CDR1 LNHNV, CDR2 YYDKDF (reference sequence). CDR3 length equals 13 residues. Trimming left V 5 bases short and J 8 bases short, with 15 bases between.